One sample yielded the 25 T cell receptor beta chains listed below, sequenced in a study of T cell responses to AZD1222 COVID-19 vaccine. Libraries were prepared by immunoSEQ multiplex PCR; TCRdb keeps only in-frame clonotypes and omits some of them. Altogether around 200,000 clones are present, 85% to 95% being singletons, with the ten largest covering around 0.97%. The material sequenced was peripheral blood, taken 28 days after the second dose of the MenACWY control vaccine. The receptors stem from an adult who received the MenACWY meningococcal vaccine as a control.

This chain joins TRBV7-2 and TRBJ1-3; D is undetermined. The V end was cut by 1 base, the J end by 0 bases, with 10 bases between. There are 16 residues in the CDR3. Germline V gene lookup returns CDR1 SGHTA and CDR2 FQGNSA. The CDR3: CASSLDFGPSGNTIYF. The CDR3, as DNA: TGTGCCAGCAGCTTAGATTTTGGGCCCTCTGGAAACACCATATATTTT.

The count of this clone is one. The chain employs TRBV7-2 and TRBJ1-2; D remains ambiguous. Deletions cut 1 base from V and 6 bases from J, with 6 bases between. The CDR3 is 12 residues long. Per the germline V gene, CDR1 is SGHTA and CDR2 is FQGNSA. The CDR3 DNA sequence: TGTGCCAGCAGCTTAGACGGGAATGGCTACACCTTC. Its translation is CASSLDGNGYTF.

This chain uses TRBV5-4 with TRBJ1-1; 9 nucleotides match TRBD1. In germline, CDR1 is SGHNT, CDR2 YYREEE (reference sequence). V was pared by 4 bases and J by 4 bases, with 8 bases of the junction left unmatched. CDR3 length equals 15 residues. In nucleotides, the CDR3 is TGTGCCAGCAGCAAACCGACAGGGGGAAGCACTGAAGCTTTCTTT. Translated, it gives CASSKPTGGSTEAFF.

The V and J genes are TRBV6-1 and TRBJ1-5, with D possibly TRBD1 on 5 matching bases. CDR3 length equals 15 residues. V was trimmed by 2 bases and J by 3 bases, leaving 11 bases between them. From germline, CDR1 is MNHNS and CDR2 SASEGT. CDR3 loop: CASSEREGVNQPQHF. CDR3 coding DNA: TGTGCCAGCAGTGAACGGGAAGGGGTCAATCAGCCCCAGCATTTT.

The rearrangement joins TRBV5-4 to TRBJ1-2; D is ambiguous. Between the trimmed V and J ends, which lost 0 bases and 3 bases, there was a span of 12 bases. Germline lookup yields CDR1 SGHNT and CDR2 YYREEE (reference sequence). The CDR3 length is 15 residues. The CDR3 nucleotides read TGTGCCAGCAGCTTGGAGTGGGGTACTGACTATGGCTACACCTTC. Protein: CASSLEWGTDYGYTF.

V and J are TRBV7-8 and TRBJ2-7, with no clear D. The length of the CDR3 is 13 residues. Germline V gene sequence: CDR1 SGHVS, CDR2 FQNEAQ. Trimming left V 6 bases short and J 0 bases short, with 9 bases between. CDR3 DNA sequence: TGTGCCAGCAGTAAAGCCCCCTCCTACGAGCAGTACTTC. Residues: CASSKAPSYEQYF.

The V gene is TRBV5-1, the J gene TRBJ2-7; 7 nucleotides match TRBD1. The length of the CDR3 is 12 residues. Germline loops: CDR1 SGHRS, CDR2 YFSETQ. Trimming removed 4 bases from V and 5 bases from J; junction bases left unmatched: 3. DNA for the CDR3: TGCGCCAGCAGCGGAACAGGGGACGAGCAGTACTTC. It codes for CASSGTGDEQYF.

The chain combines TRBV4-1 with TRBJ1-1; D not resolved. Germline values: CDR1 MGHRA, CDR2 YSYEKL. The CDR3 length is 13 residues. Between the trimmed V and J ends, which lost 4 bases and 4 bases, there was a span of 10 bases. The CDR3 bases are TGCGCCAGCAGCCTTGGGGATCCCACTGAAGCTTTCTTT. This gives the protein CASSLGDPTEAFF.

This sequence joins TRBV6-4 and TRBJ1-6; D is unclear. Germline V gene sequence: CDR1 MRHNA, CDR2 SNTAGT. The CDR3 contains 14 residues. V shed 2 bases and J shed 9 bases, with 11 bases lying between them. In nucleotides, the CDR3 is TGTGCCAGCAGTGACCCATCCCCTCCTTCACCCCTCCACTTT. Encoded protein: CASSDPSPPSPLHF.

In this sample, this clone turned up a few times. The rearrangement links TRBV5-1 to TRBJ2-1; perhaps TRBD2 as D (5 bases). Trimming took off 1 base at V and 9 bases at J, with 14 bases between the two ends. The germline V gene has CDR1 SGHRS and CDR2 YFSETQ. The CDR3 contains 14 residues. CDR3 coding DNA: TGCGCCAGCAGCTTGCGGGCTAGCTGGGGTGAGCAGTTCTTC. Its protein product is CASSLRASWGEQFF.

This chain uses TRBV7-8 with TRBJ2-7; D possibly matches TRBD1 or TRBD2 (6 bases each). The CDR3 runs 14 residues. CDR1 is SGHVS and CDR2 is FQNEAQ in the germline V gene. V was cut by 6 bases and J by 3 bases, with 15 bases left in between. The CDR3 DNA reads as TGTGCCAGCAGACAGGGAGGCAAAGACTACGAGCAGTACTTC. Its translation: CASRQGGKDYEQYF.

The chain has TRBV19 and TRBJ2-7; tentative D call: TRBD1 (6 bases). The CDR3 is 14 amino acids. Per germline, CDR1 LNHDA and CDR2 SQIVND (reference sequence). The V end lost 3 bases, the J end lost 8 bases, and 17 bases lay between the germline ends. The CDR3 DNA follows: TGTGCCAGTAGTATCACAGGGAAGGACCGAAAGCAGTACTTC. It yields the protein CASSITGKDRKQYF.

This chain connects TRBV6-5 to TRBJ1-2, with TRBD1 identical over 8 bases. Germline V gives CDR1 MNHEY, CDR2 SVGAGI. The ends lost 4 bases at V and 7 bases at J; junction bases unmatched: 5. CDR3 length equals 13 residues. CDR3 region: CASSLDRAGGYTF. CDR3 in DNA: TGTGCCAGCAGTTTGGACAGGGCAGGTGGCTACACCTTC.

The chain carries TRBV27 and TRBJ2-7; D remains unclear. The CDR3 is 15 amino acids. V was shortened by 3 bases and J by 0 bases, with 12 bases between the two germline ends. Germline CDR1 MNHEY, CDR2 SMNVEV (reference sequence). This chain's CDR3 is CASSLSTGSSYEQYF. The CDR3 DNA reads as TGTGCCAGCAGTTTGAGTACGGGTAGCTCCTACGAGCAGTACTTC.

The V and J genes are TRBV7-9 and TRBJ1-2, with 9 bases lining up with TRBD1. Germline CDR1 is SEHNR and CDR2 is FQNEAQ (reference sequence). The CDR3 sequence is 14 residues long. J lost 8 bases, V lost 8 bases, and 12 bases had no gene match. The CDR3 is CASLPPGQGIGYTF. For the CDR3, the DNA is TGTGCCAGCCTCCCACCGGGACAGGGAATAGGCTACACCTTC.

The rearrangement uses TRBV10-1 and TRBJ1-4; unclear D gene. The CDR3 totals 13 residues. Germline V lookup: CDR1 WNHNN, CDR2 SYGVQD (reference sequence). V lost 2 bases and J 5 bases, leaving 6 bases between the germline ends. This chain's CDR3 is CASSETRNEKLFF. The CDR3 coding sequence is TGCGCCAGCAGTGAGACCAGGAATGAAAAACTGTTTTTT.

The chain links TRBV3-1 (or the pseudogene TRBV3-2) to TRBJ2-3, with D unresolved. Germline loops: CDR1 LGHDT, CDR2 YNNKEL (reference sequence). The V gene lost 6 bases and the J gene lost 6 bases, with 13 bases spanning the gap. CDR3 length equals 13 residues. CDR3 sequence reads: CASSWHTADTQYF. For the CDR3, the DNA is TGTGCCAGCAGTTGGCACACGGCGGATACGCAGTATTTT.

As regards this clone: This CDR3 is also generated by other DNA sequences in the sample. The J gene is TRBJ1-2, the V gene TRBV12-3 or TRBV12-4; no reliable D call. The CDR3 covers 13 residues. The ends were cut back, 1 base at V and 2 bases at J, with 5 bases in the middle. For the CDR3, the DNA is TGTGCCAGCAGTTTAGGACAAAACTATGGCTACACCTTC. This encodes CASSLGQNYGYTF.

The V gene is TRBV7-2, the J gene TRBJ1-2; TRBD1 might be the D (5 bases). V lost 5 bases, J lost 8 bases, and 18 bases lay in between. The germline V gene encodes CDR1 SGHTA and CDR2 FQGNSA. This CDR3 is built from 14 residues. CDR3 sequence: CASSQGSRVGGYTF. Written as DNA, the CDR3 is TGTGCCAGCAGCCAGGGTTCGAGAGTAGGCGGCTACACCTTC.

V and J are TRBV6-4 and TRBJ1-1; 7 positions agree with TRBD1. The length of the CDR3 is 18 residues. V was clipped by 6 bases and J by 4 bases; unmatched bases: 20. Germline assignment: CDR1 MRHNA and CDR2 SNTAGT. The CDR3 is CASSGNYRQGLRLTEAFF. CDR3 DNA sequence: TGTGCCAGCAGCGGAAACTATCGACAGGGTCTACGTCTCACTGAAGCTTTCTTT.

The V gene is TRBV12-3 or TRBV12-4, the J gene TRBJ1-4; no firm D call. The CDR3 covers 11 residues. The V end lost 3 bases, the J end lost 8 bases, and 4 bases lay between the germline ends. The CDR3 DNA reads as TGTGCCAGCAGTTTCGGGGAAAAACTGTTTTTT. It is translated as CASSFGEKLFF.

The chain links TRBV6-5 to TRBJ1-4, with D tentatively TRBD1 (5 bases). Between the trimmed V and J ends, which lost 7 bases and 2 bases, there was a span of 8 bases. CDR1 is MNHEY, CDR2 SVGAGI, per germline. This CDR3 contains 13 residues. CDR3 bases: TGTGCCAGCAAGTCAGGGACTAATGAAAAACTGTTTTTT. Translation gives CASKSGTNEKLFF.

This CDR3 reads CATSRTKTGSYGYTF. The CDR3 DNA reads TGTGCCACCAGCAGGACGAAGACAGGGAGCTATGGCTACACCTTC. This rearrangement joins TRBV15 to TRBJ1-2; 7 bases fit TRBD1. With 3 bases clipped from V and 4 bases from J, the junction kept 8 bases outside the gene matches. This CDR3 has 15 amino acids. Per the germline V gene, CDR1 is LNHNV and CDR2 is YYDKDF (reference sequence).

This chain uses TRBV6-2 or TRBV6-3 with TRBJ2-7, with D possibly being TRBD1 (5 bases). This CDR3 spans 14 amino acids. Germline CDR1 MNHEY, CDR2 SVGEGT. The germline V and J ends were trimmed by 0 bases and 3 bases, with 9 bases remaining between them. The CDR3 sequence is CASSYSFQGYEQYF. The DNA for the CDR3 is TGTGCCAGCAGTTACTCTTTCCAGGGCTACGAGCAGTACTTC.

V gene TRBV5-5 combines with J gene TRBJ2-7, with TRBD2 as a possible D gene (7 bases). The CDR3 has 15 amino acids. Deletions cut 10 bases from V and 0 bases from J, with 20 bases between. CDR1 and CDR2 (germline): SGHKS, YYEKEE (reference sequence). The CDR3 loop reads CACRRGAESSYEQYF. In DNA form, the CDR3 reads TGTGCCTGCCGCCGGGGGGCGGAGAGCTCCTACGAGCAGTACTTC.